Sequencing of this TCR beta chain was carried out in a study of blood T cell repertoires in COVID-19 (dated by TCRdb to the early 2020s). Regarding the study in general: Collaborator samples came from the United States, Italy and Spain and covered acute and convalescent phases of COVID-19. The prospective study material was composed of cDNA or gDNA derived from T cells, B-cell-depleted T cells, or PBMCs. The dataset comprised deeply sampled blood TCRbeta repertoires from subjects exposed to, actively infected with, or recovered from COVID-19. The repertoires were made available in a free public database intended to serve as a resource for research on the immune response to SARS-CoV-2. The samples were drawn from the first 160 participants of the ongoing ImmuneRACE study and from over 950 subjects provided by 6 global collaborators. Nearly every sample came with metadata listing a de-identified subject ID, COVID-19 status, age in years and sex. HLA class I and class II types, where available, came from metadata supplied by the sample provider rather than from assay-based typing. General conclusions and limits of the study: How much clinical and demographic metadata was included differed by source and by participant, and the metadata was provided uncurated.

The immunoSEQ Assay, a bias-controlled multiplex PCR, was used to amplify TCRbeta CDR3 regions from genomic DNA. In the original analysis: The number of nucleated cells in each sample was estimated from the amplification of reference gene primers within the assay. Sequence reads were collapsed and filtered to measure the absolute abundance of every unique TCRbeta CDR3 rearrangement. For each sample, productive Simpson clonality was calculated as the square root of Simpson's diversity index over productive rearrangements. In its TCRdb copy, this immuneACCESS table keeps in-frame sequences only and misses some clones. Where compared with another copy, unresolved V genes explain less than half of these, and the others have no known cause. V and J calls and clone size are copied from that table; D and trimming were computed from the DNA. Across this sample there are about 250,000 clones, with just over 85% seen only once. Jointly, the top ten make up around 15% of the sample.

Comment on this clone: Its antigen is unknown. No base quality values were provided; no much bigger clone lies one nucleotide off.

V is cut back by 1 base and J by 3 bases, with 5 bases in the junction unmatched. CDR1 SNHLY and CDR2 FYNNEI are derived from the germline V gene. Reading from cysteine to phenylalanine, the CDR3 counts 15 amino acids. Here the CDR3 DNA is all that survives: 45 bases in frame from base 1. Participants in the prospective study were enrolled through a virtual design, were aged about 18 to 90 years, and lived in about two dozen United States geographic areas. In the prospective study, cohorts were assigned on the basis of participant-reported clinical history obtained from a screening survey and a study questionnaire. Recovered participants in ImmuneRACE Cohort 3 were defined as having two consecutive negative NP/OP PCR tests, clearance from a healthcare professional, or resolution of symptoms. In the prospective study, whole blood, serum and a nasopharyngeal or oropharyngeal swab were collected from each participant by mobile phlebotomists. Additional blood draws and questionnaires over an approximately 2-month period could optionally be provided by prospective study participants. Blood samples from the prospective study were shipped frozen or at room temperature prior to DNA extraction.

Recombination connected TRBV2 to TRBJ2-7, with 8 bases aligning to TRBD1. The specimen was PBMCs or T cells enriched from blood (not recorded which). This sequence originates from a man between 18 and 29 years old who had recovered from COVID-19. The DNA is TGTGCCAGCAGTGAAGGATCAGGGGGCTTCTACGAGCAGTACTTC. Its translation is CASSEGSGGFYEQYF.